This passage covers 28 T cell receptor beta chains from one sample sequenced in a study of blood T cells in healthy people across ages. For the second PCR, which ran for 7 to 11 cycles, a sample-barcoded 5' primer and a J-beta primer mix were used. TCRdb reanalysed the 5' RACE reads using MiXCR and keeps one entry per CDR3 protein. This repertoire shows 550,000 to 700,000 distinct CDR3 sequences, roughly 28% found once; its top ten account for about 18%. Sequenced material: blood. The receptors were sampled from a woman aged 70 to 79 in good health.

This clonotype was recorded many times. The J gene is TRBJ2-7, the V gene TRBV7-2; 10 bases match TRBD1. V was pared by 3 bases and J by 3 bases, with 2 bases of the junction left unmatched. The CDR3 totals 14 residues. Germline CDR1 SGHTA, CDR2 FQGNSA. The CDR3 here is CASSLGQGFYEQYF. DNA for the CDR3: TGTGCCAGCAGCTTGGGACAGGGGTTCTACGAGCAGTACTTC.

This clonotype was observed many times. The CDR3, as DNA: TGTGCCAGCAGTCCCGGGACTAGCACGGGGGAGACCCAGTACTTC. This encodes CASSPGTSTGETQYF. This chain connects TRBV7-9 to TRBJ2-5; 9 nucleotides agree with TRBD2. CDR3 size: 15 residues. V dropped 6 bases and J dropped 5; count of bases not matched to a gene: 10. Germline V gene data show CDR1 as SEHNR and CDR2 as FQNEAQ (reference sequence).

This clonotype showed up just a few times. V is TRBV7-3 and J is TRBJ2-5, with unresolved D. The DNA end favors TRBJ2-7, so the J call may be wrong. The CDR3 is made up of 13 amino acids. Germline assignment: CDR1 SGHTA and CDR2 FQGTGA. Written as DNA, the CDR3 is TGTGCCAGCAGCTTAGACCCCAACTACGAGCAGTACTTC. Its protein product is CASSLDPNYEQYF.

The gene calls are TRBV12-3 or TRBV12-4 and TRBJ2-4, with D tentatively TRBD1 (5 bases). V lost 6 bases and J 11 bases, leaving 17 bases between the germline ends. This CDR3 spans 13 amino acids. This CDR3 reads CASSLQASGLQYF. In DNA form, the CDR3 reads TGTGCCAGCAGCCTACAGGCGTCTGGTCTTCAGTACTTC.

V is TRBV6-6 and J is TRBJ1-6, with D maybe TRBD1 (5 bases). Germline assignment: CDR1 MNHNY and CDR2 SVGAGI (reference sequence). The CDR3 consists of 14 residues. V lost 2 bases and J lost 6, with 8 bases in between. The CDR3 DNA follows: TGTGCCAGCAGTTACGCAGGGCTTAATTCACCCCTCCACTTT. As protein: CASSYAGLNSPLHF.

The chain uses TRBV19 and TRBJ1-1; no reliable D call. This CDR3 has 16 residues. Germline CDR1 LNHDA, CDR2 SQIVND (reference sequence). V was shortened by 3 bases and J by 4 bases, with 18 bases between the two germline ends. This chain's CDR3 is CASSIGSQDFTTEAFF. Here the CDR3 DNA reads TGTGCCAGTAGTATTGGGTCTCAGGACTTCACCACTGAAGCTTTCTTT.

This clonotype was picked up many times. CDR3 sequence: CASRQTGQSYNEQFF. The CDR3 DNA follows: TGTGCCAGCAGACAGACAGGGCAGTCCTACAATGAGCAGTTCTTC. The chain employs TRBV7-2 and TRBJ2-1; TRBD1 agrees at 7 bases. The length of the CDR3 is 15 residues. The V segment lost 6 bases and the J segment 1 base; nucleotides outside the gene matches: 6. Germline CDR1 SGHTA, CDR2 FQGNSA.

The chain carries TRBV18 and TRBJ2-5; 8 nucleotides agree with TRBD2. There are 16 residues in the CDR3. CDR1 KGHSH and CDR2 LQKENI come from the germline V gene. V trimming: 3 bases; J trimming: 1 base; junction bases outside the gene matches: 7. CDR3 DNA: TGTGCCAGCTCACCGTACGTAGCGGGGCCCCAAGAGACCCAGTACTTC. It is translated as CASSPYVAGPQETQYF.

The chain recombines TRBV2 with TRBJ2-5; D gene unclear. The better agreement between TRBJ2-7 and the DNA end casts doubt on the J call. The CDR3 spans 13 residues. The germline V gene encodes CDR1 SNHLY and CDR2 FYNNEI. Here the CDR3 DNA reads TGTGCCAGCAGGGAATTCACGGTGGACGAGCAGTACTTC. Amino acids: CASREFTVDEQYF.

CDR3 region: CASSNRLRRLKEETQYF. The DNA of the CDR3 is TGTGCCAGCAGTAACCGACTCCGGCGGCTGAAGGAAGAGACCCAGTACTTC. The V call is TRBV6-2 or TRBV6-3, the J call TRBJ2-5; no reliable D call. CDR3 length equals 17 residues. The germline CDR1 and CDR2 sequences are MNHEY and SVGEGT. Trimming took 5 bases from V and 3 from J, leaving 22 bases between them.

The V call is TRBV20-1, the J call TRBJ1-2; D unclear. V lost 6 bases and J lost 4, with 18 bases in between. The CDR3 is made up of 14 amino acids. Germline V lookup: CDR1 DFQATT, CDR2 SNEGSKA (reference sequence). The DNA of the CDR3 is TGCAGTGCCTCTTCGCTGACTGGAGGCTATGGCTACACCTTC. It encodes CSASSLTGGYGYTF.

The chain recombines TRBV29-1 with TRBJ2-5; D tentatively fits TRBD1 or TRBD2 (7 bases each). The J call may not be correct, given that the DNA end is closer to TRBJ2-1. Germline V lookup: CDR1 SQVTM, CDR2 ANQGSEA. The CDR3 runs to 15 residues. The DNA for the CDR3 is TGCAGCGCCTGGGGGGGTACAGGGGTCTACAATGAGCAGTTCTTC. It specifies CSAWGGTGVYNEQFF.

The chain employs TRBV7-2 and TRBJ2-7, with D possibly matching TRBD2 (5 bases). Germline assignment: CDR1 SGHTA and CDR2 FQGNSA. CDR3 size: 12 residues. V was pared by 3 bases and J by 13 bases, with 16 bases between. The DNA for the CDR3 is TGTGCCAGCAGCTTTATCGGCGGGCTGGTCTACTTC. It translates to CASSFIGGLVYF.

The genes are TRBV9 and TRBJ1-6; weak D call: TRBD1 (5 bases). The CDR3 is 16 residues long. Germline CDR1 SGDLS, CDR2 YYNGEE. Trimming took 0 bases from V and 7 from J, leaving 14 bases between them. This chain's CDR3 is CASSVEGTPGNSPLHF. As DNA, the CDR3 is TGTGCCAGCAGCGTAGAGGGGACCCCGGGGAATTCACCCCTCCACTTT.

The CDR3 DNA reads as TGCAGTGCGCCGGACAGTCTAGCCAAAAACATTCAGTACTTC. Translated, it gives CSAPDSLAKNIQYF. The chain employs TRBV20-1 and TRBJ2-4; tentatively, D is TRBD1 (6 bases). The V gene's germline CDR1 is DFQATT and CDR2 SNEGSKA (reference sequence). V was pared by 6 bases and J by 0 bases, with 12 bases between. The CDR3 is 14 residues long.

The chain combines TRBV7-2 with TRBJ1-5; weak D call: TRBD1 (5 bases). Trimming removed 7 bases from V and 0 bases from J, with 22 bases in between. The length of the CDR3 is 18 residues. Germline CDR1 and CDR2: SGHTA and FQGNSA. The CDR3 region is CASTYVGGGGNSNQPQHF. The CDR3 nucleotides are TGTGCCAGCACCTACGTCGGGGGTGGCGGGAATAGCAATCAGCCCCAGCATTTT.

V and J are TRBV4-2 and TRBJ2-2; D may be TRBD1 (5 bases). The length of the CDR3 is 15 residues. The V end was cut by 1 base, the J end by 3 bases, with 9 bases between. Germline loops: CDR1 LGHNA, CDR2 YNFKEQ. DNA of the CDR3: TGTGCCAGCAGCCAAGCCGACAGCGACACCGGGGAGCTGTTTTTT. It specifies CASSQADSDTGELFF.

This chain uses TRBV11-2 with TRBJ2-3; TRBD2 matches 10 bases. The CDR3 is 18 residues long. V shed 5 bases and J 3 bases; nucleotides not matched to a gene: 14. From germline, CDR1 is SGHAT and CDR2 FQNNGV. The CDR3 DNA reads as TGTGCCAGCAGCCCGCGCTTGACAAGCGGGGGGGTGACAGATACGCAGTATTTT. Residues: CASSPRLTSGGVTDTQYF.

Many counts were recorded for this clonotype. The CDR3 DNA sequence: TGTGCCAGCAGTTCCCGGACAAACCAAGAGACCCAGTACTTC. Its translation is CASSSRTNQETQYF. The chain has TRBV6-2 or TRBV6-3 and TRBJ2-5, with D possibly being TRBD1 (5 bases). The germline V gene has CDR1 MNHEY and CDR2 SVGEGT. The V end was cut by 4 bases, the J end by 0 bases, with 9 bases between. CDR3 size: 14 residues.

Only a few counts were recorded for this clonotype. The chain employs TRBV20-1 and TRBJ1-4; no clear D. Germline CDR1 and CDR2: DFQATT and SNEGSKA (reference sequence). The ends were cut back, 8 bases at V and 7 bases at J, with 17 bases in the middle. The CDR3 is made up of 13 amino acids. In DNA form, the CDR3 reads TGCAGTCCTAACCGGGCTACCGGTGAAAAACTGTTTTTT. The encoded protein is CSPNRATGEKLFF.

The rearrangement uses TRBV5-1 and TRBJ1-1; D not certain. The CDR3 contains 17 residues. V lost 3 bases to trimming and J lost 1 base, with 19 bases between them. Germline CDR1 SGHRS, CDR2 YFSETQ. The CDR3 DNA is TGCGCCAGCAGCTCAGGACGGCTCCCTTTAGAGAACACTGAAGCTTTCTTT. Amino acids: CASSSGRLPLENTEAFF.

This clonotype was picked up a small number of times. The chain employs TRBV5-1 and TRBJ2-3; D is uncertain. The CDR3 spans 15 residues. From germline, CDR1 is SGHRS and CDR2 YFSETQ. Trimming cost V 4 bases and J 0 bases, with 12 bases left between them. The CDR3 bases are TGCGCCAGCAGCGTGACTCGTCCTAGCACAGATACGCAGTATTTT. Translating it yields CASSVTRPSTDTQYF.

The V call is TRBV5-1, the J call TRBJ1-3, with 7 nucleotides matching TRBD1. V trimming: 3 bases; J trimming: 0 bases; junction bases outside the gene matches: 9. In germline, CDR1 is SGHRS, CDR2 YFSETQ. This CDR3 has 17 residues. The CDR3 loop reads CASSSLGQENSGNTIYF. CDR3 DNA: TGCGCCAGCAGCTCCCTCGGACAGGAGAACTCTGGAAACACCATATATTTT.

The chain combines TRBV10-3 with TRBJ2-4; 9 nucleotides match TRBD2. Germline CDR1 and CDR2: ENHRY and SYGVKD. This CDR3 spans 21 amino acids. V lost 3 bases and J lost 0; bases outside the gene matches: 18. In DNA, the CDR3 is TGTGCCATCAGTGATATCCCCCGCGGCGGGGGGGCCCGGCTAGCCAAAAACATTCAGTACTTC. It is translated as CAISDIPRGGGARLAKNIQYF.

The genes are TRBV7-9 and TRBJ2-3; maybe TRBD1 (5 bases). The germline CDR1 and CDR2 sequences are SEHNR and FQNEAQ (reference sequence). This CDR3 is built from 12 residues. The ends were cut back, 5 bases at V and 4 bases at J, with 7 bases in the middle. In nucleotides, the CDR3 is TGTGCCAGCAGCATACAGGCAGATACGCAGTATTTT. This sequence encodes CASSIQADTQYF.

In DNA form, the CDR3 reads TGTGCCACCAGTGACTCATTGAACACTGAAGCTTTCTTT. Translating gives CATSDSLNTEAFF. The chain combines TRBV24-1 with TRBJ1-1; D is unclear. CDR1 and CDR2 from the germline V gene are KGHDR and SFDVKD. The CDR3 consists of 13 residues. V lost 4 bases to trimming and J lost 0 bases, with 5 bases between them.

A few counts support this clonotype. The CDR3 is CSASRQGSEKLFF. CDR3 DNA: TGCAGTGCTAGTCGCCAGGGAAGTGAAAAACTGTTTTTT. The genes are TRBV20-1 and TRBJ1-4; D might be TRBD1 (5 bases). This CDR3 comprises 13 residues. Trimming shortened V by 3 bases and J by 7 bases, and 12 bases separated the two germline ends. Germline V CDR1 and CDR2: DFQATT, SNEGSKA (reference sequence).

The gene calls are TRBV29-1 and TRBJ1-1; possible D gene TRBD1, 6 bases. The length of the CDR3 is 13 residues. Trimming took 3 bases from V and 6 from J, leaving 14 bases between them. In germline, CDR1 is SQVTM, CDR2 ANQGSEA. CDR3 DNA: TGCAGCGTTGACCGTGCAGGGGCGGCTGAAGCTTTCTTT. This sequence encodes CSVDRAGAAEAFF. Based on the CDR3 plus reference TRBV29-1 and TRBJ1-1, the full variable domain is SAVISQKPSRDICQRGTSLTIQCQVDSQVTMMFWYRQQPGQSLTLIATANQGSEATYESGFVIDKFPISRPNLTFSTLTVSNMSPEDSSIYLCSVDRAGAAEAFFGQGTRLTVV.